The rows below give T cell receptor beta chains drawn from one sample of a study of blood T cell repertoires in COVID-19. Libraries were prepared by immunoSEQ multiplex PCR; TCRdb keeps only in-frame clonotypes and omits some of them. The sample lists about 260,000 clones, 83% occurring once. The material sequenced was peripheral blood. The receptors here all came from a woman aged 45-60 years who had recovered from COVID-19. Each CDR3 is given with its conserved first and last residue. A D gene is named only where the DNA matches it firmly. Some rows have no size entry. The others give once, few or many, or a class for an expanded clone.

V	D	size	J	DNA	CDR3
TRBV7-2	-	-	TRBJ1-2	TGTGCCAGCAGCTCCACCATAGGGCAGGGACACGGCTACACCTTC	CASSSTIGQGHGYTF
TRBV5-1	-	once	TRBJ2-3	TGCGCCAGCAGCTTGGGTATCACAGATACGCAGTATTTT	CASSLGITDTQYF
TRBV7-9	TRBD1	-	TRBJ1-4	TGTGCCAGCAGCTTATTAGGACAGGCTAATGAAAAACTGTTTTTT	CASSLLGQANEKLFF
TRBV5-1	-	-	TRBJ2-2	TGCGCCAGCAGCTTGAGGGCAGGGCCCGGGGAGCTGTTTTTT	CASSLRAGPGELFF
TRBV6-2/TRBV6-3	-	-	TRBJ1-2	TGTGCCAGCAGCAATCAGAAGAAGTTCTATGGCTACACCTTC	CASSNQKKFYGYTF
TRBV6-2/TRBV6-3	-	once	TRBJ2-3	TGTGCCAGCAGTCCCCTCCGGTCCACAGATACGCAGTATTTT	CASSPLRSTDTQYF
TRBV6-2/TRBV6-3	TRBD1	-	TRBJ2-6	TGTGCCAGCAGTAACGACAGGGCTGGAAGCTCTGGGGCCAACGTCCTGACTTTC	CASSNDRAGSSGANVLTF
TRBV9	TRBD2	-	TRBJ2-5	TGTGCCAGCAGCGCTGGGGGGGGCCAAGAGACCCAGTACTTC	CASSAGGGQETQYF
TRBV3-1/TRBV3-2	-	-	TRBJ2-2	TGTGCCAGCAGCCAAGATCCAGCGTACGTAACCACCGGGGAGCTGTTTTTT	CASSQDPAYVTTGELFF
TRBV7-8	-	-	TRBJ1-6	TGTGCCAGCAGCTTAGTGGCAGGGGAATCACCCCTCCACTTT	CASSLVAGESPLHF
TRBV25-1	-	-	TRBJ2-5	TGTGCCAGCAGTGAAAACATACAAGAGACCCAGTACTTC	CASSENIQETQYF
TRBV11-1	-	-	TRBJ1-1	TGTGCCAGCAGCTTAGCCCAGGGGAACACTGAAGCTTTCTTT	CASSLAQGNTEAFF
TRBV10-3	TRBD1	-	TRBJ2-1	TGTGCCATCAGCACCACCTACAGGGGGAGACCTGGCTCCGATTGGCGCAATGAGCAGTTCTTC	CAISTTYRGRPGSDWRNEQFF
TRBV12-5	TRBD2	few	TRBJ2-3	TGTGCTAGTGGGCGGGAGGGCCTCACAGATACGCAGTATTTT	CASGREGLTDTQYF
TRBV28	-	-	TRBJ2-7	TGTGCCAGCAGTTCTACGGGACTGAGGGAGCAGTACTTC	CASSSTGLREQYF
TRBV6-2/TRBV6-3	-	-	TRBJ2-5	TGTGCCAGCAGTTATGGCGGGGCCGCGGGGGCAGAGACCCAGTACTTC	CASSYGGAAGAETQYF
TRBV9	TRBD1	-	TRBJ1-2	TGTGCCAGCAGCCCGCCGGGACAGTATGGCTACACCTTC	CASSPPGQYGYTF
TRBV30	TRBD2	-	TRBJ2-7	TGTGCCTGGAGGGAAGCGGGATCGCGGGGGTACGAGCAGTACTTC	CAWREAGSRGYEQYF
TRBV11-2	TRBD1	-	TRBJ1-5	TGTGCCAGCAGCCGTGACAGGGGGGATCAGCCCCAGCATTTT	CASSRDRGDQPQHF
TRBV30	-	-	TRBJ2-5	TGTGCCTGGACCCAGGGTATGACAGAGACCCAGTACTTC	CAWTQGMTETQYF
TRBV4-3	TRBD2	-	TRBJ2-3	TGCGCCAGCAGCCAAGATTTCGGGAGGGGGGCAGATACGCAGTATTTT	CASSQDFGRGADTQYF
TRBV28	TRBD1	-	TRBJ1-1	TGTGCCAGCACCACGGGTGGGACAGGGAACACTGAAGCTTTCTTT	CASTTGGTGNTEAFF
TRBV6-2/TRBV6-3	TRBD2	-	TRBJ2-1	TGTGCCAGCAGTCTCTCGGGGCGGGAGTGGTTCTTC	CASSLSGREWFF
TRBV19	TRBD1	-	TRBJ1-2	TGTGCCAGTAGCCTACTACAGGGGCAGCGTGGCTACACCTTC	CASSLLQGQRGYTF
TRBV10-1	TRBD2	-	TRBJ2-7	TGCGCCAGCAGTGAGACAGGACTAGCATCTGCCCACGAGCAGTACTTC	CASSETGLASAHEQYF
TRBV5-4	-	-	TRBJ1-6	TGTGCCAGCAGCGTGGACAGCCGATTGGATTCACCCCTCCACTTT	CASSVDSRLDSPLHF
TRBV2	-	-	TRBJ1-3	TGTGCCAGCGCCCCGGAGAGTTATCCAGGAAACACCATATATTTT	CASAPESYPGNTIYF
TRBV19	TRBD1	once	TRBJ1-2	TGTGCCAGTAATGCGGGACAGGGAGGGAATGGCTACACCTTC	CASNAGQGGNGYTF
TRBV6-1	-	-	TRBJ1-4	TGTGCCAGCAGTGATTGGGTCCCCGGCAGGGTAAATGAAAAACTGTTTTTT	CASSDWVPGRVNEKLFF
TRBV14	TRBD2	once	TRBJ2-1	TGTGCCAGCAGCCAACTTGAAGGCGGGGGTTACAATGAGCAGTTCTTC	CASSQLEGGGYNEQFF
TRBV30	TRBD1	-	TRBJ1-2	TGTGCCTGGGTAAAGGGGGGGACAGGGAAGTCCCATGGCTACACCTTC	CAWVKGGTGKSHGYTF
TRBV28	TRBD2	-	TRBJ2-3	TGTGCCAGCACTCCCCCCGGGGGGAGTGGGGATACGCAGTATTTT	CASTPPGGSGDTQYF
TRBV10-1	TRBD1	-	TRBJ2-7	TGCGCCAGCAGTTCGGGACAGGGTTACGAGCAGTACTTC	CASSSGQGYEQYF
TRBV19	TRBD1	-	TRBJ1-1	TGTGCCAGTAGTTTTCGACAGGGAGCTTGGACTGAAGCTTTCTTT	CASSFRQGAWTEAFF
TRBV6-5	-	-	TRBJ2-1	TGTGCCAGCAGACGCACCTCAGGGGAGCAGTTCTTC	CASRRTSGEQFF
TRBV3-1/TRBV3-2	TRBD1	-	TRBJ2-7	TGTGCCAGCAGCCAAGCCACAGGGGGCGCAACCTACGAGCAGTACTTC	CASSQATGGATYEQYF
TRBV7-3	-	-	TRBJ2-2	TGTGCCAGCAGCTGGTGGGGGCACAACACCGGGGAGCTGTTTTTT	CASSWWGHNTGELFF
TRBV29-1	-	-	TRBJ1-1	TGCAGCGTTGGGGAGGCTGAAGCTTTCTTT	CSVGEAEAFF
TRBV28	-	-	TRBJ1-5	TGTGCCAGCAGCGAAGCGGGGGGCGGGCCCCAGCATTTT	CASSEAGGGPQHF
TRBV5-8	-	-	TRBJ1-1	TGTGCCAGCAGCTGGAGACTTGAAGCTTTCTTT	CASSWRLEAFF
TRBV5-1	TRBD1	once	TRBJ1-2	TGCGCCAGCAGCCCCGGACAGGGACCTAACTATGGCTACACCTTC	CASSPGQGPNYGYTF
TRBV19	-	-	TRBJ2-4	TGTGCCAGTAGTATGGGTCAGGTCTCAGACATTCAGTACTTC	CASSMGQVSDIQYF
TRBV18	-	once	TRBJ2-7	TGTGCCAGCTCACCCGTCCGTGGAGGCCAAGCCTACGAGCAGTACTTC	CASSPVRGGQAYEQYF
TRBV3-1/TRBV3-2	TRBD2	-	TRBJ2-2	TGTGCCAGCAGCCAACGGACTAGCACCACCGGGGAGCTGTTTTTT	CASSQRTSTTGELFF
TRBV29-1	-	-	TRBJ1-1	TGCAGCGTTTACGGGAGGGGGAACACTGAAGCTTTCTTT	CSVYGRGNTEAFF
TRBV30	-	-	TRBJ1-2	TGTGCCTGGAGTCTTAGTACCTATGGCTACACCTTC	CAWSLSTYGYTF
TRBV28	-	few	TRBJ1-1	TGTGCCAGCAGTTTAGGGGCGGTGAACACTGAAGCTTTCTTT	CASSLGAVNTEAFF
TRBV15	-	-	TRBJ1-1	TGTGCCACCAGCAGAGGAGGGGGAGGGACCGCGAACACTGAAGCTTTCTTT	CATSRGGGGTANTEAFF
TRBV7-7	-	-	TRBJ1-3	TGTGCCAGCAGCGCCAGCTCTGGAAACACCATATATTTT	CASSASSGNTIYF
TRBV4-2	TRBD2	few	TRBJ2-1	TGTGCCAGCAGCCAAGGCTGGACTAGCGGCTACAATGAGCAGTTCTTC	CASSQGWTSGYNEQFF